This T cell receptor beta chain was captured in a study of CD8+CD57+ T cells in acquired aplastic anemia. TCR beta VDJ and CDR3 were profiled, and genomic DNA was the template. One entry per CDR3 protein, called by TCRdb with MiXCR from the reads. The sample records under 250,000 distinct CDR3 sequences, around 45% being singletons. Sequencing involved patients with CD8+CD57+ cell expansion previously shown by flow cytometry. This clonotype was picked up a small number of times. The CDR3 loop spans 15 amino acids. Per germline, CDR1 MGHRA and CDR2 YSYEKL. The V and J genes are TRBV4-1 and TRBJ2-1; D is ambiguous. The end of the DNA is better explained by TRBJ2-3, so the J call may be wrong. The receptor was derived from a human donor with aplastic anemia. Input material: sorted CD4+, CD8+, or CD8+CD57+ T cells (not recorded which) from PBMCs. The CDR3 bases are TGCGCCAGCAGCCAAGAGCAGAGCTCCTACAATGAGCAGTATTTT. Its translation is CASSQEQSSYNEQYF.